Shown below are 6 T cell receptor beta chains from a single sample sequenced in a study of cytomegalovirus exposure and HLA in healthy donors. Researchers ran the PCR with 60 Vbeta and 13 Jbeta primers. The assay was immunoSEQ multiplex PCR, and TCRdb's table has in-frame clones only and misses some. Here the sample spans 190,000 or so clones, about 76% being singletons. Input material: PBMCs. These receptors all stem from a male donor in good health and CMV-seropositive.

The gene calls are TRBV5-1 and TRBJ2-2, with D possibly matching TRBD1 (6 bases). The germline V and J ends were trimmed by 0 bases and 7 bases, with 10 bases remaining between them. This CDR3 region has 14 residues. Germline CDR1 reads SGHRS; CDR2 reads YFSETQ. The CDR3 reads CASSLGPGDGELFF. CDR3 bases: TGCGCCAGCAGCTTGGGGCCAGGGGACGGGGAGCTGTTTTTT. Using reference TRBV5-1 and TRBJ2-2 for the parts outside the CDR3, the full variable domain is KAGVTQTPRYLIKTRGQQVTLSCSPISGHRSVSWYQQTPGQGLQFLFEYFSETQRNKGNFPGRFSGRQFSNSRSEMNVSTLELGDSALYLCASSLGPGDGELFFGEGSRLTVL.

This chain uses TRBV19 with TRBJ2-7; 12 nucleotides agree with TRBD2. Germline trimming cut 1 base from V and 2 bases from J; bases unmatched to any gene: 3. The length of the CDR3 is 16 residues. Germline CDR1 LNHDA, CDR2 SQIVND (reference sequence). Here the CDR3 reads CASSIARTSGAYEQYF. CDR3 DNA: TGTGCCAGTAGTATAGCCAGGACTAGCGGGGCCTACGAGCAGTACTTC.

The rearrangement joins TRBV7-3 to TRBJ2-1; 8 positions match TRBD1. The CDR3 length is 14 residues. Germline V gene data show CDR1 as SGHTA and CDR2 as FQGTGA. V lost 4 bases to trimming and J lost 9 bases; unmatched junction nucleotides: 8. CDR3 bases: TGTGCCAGCAGCTCCACGACAGGGGTCCCTGAGCAGTTCTTC. Its protein is CASSSTTGVPEQFF.

The chain links TRBV15 to TRBJ1-1; D is unclear. This CDR3 region has 14 residues. The V end lost 0 bases, the J end lost 1 base, and 6 bases lay between the germline ends. Germline V gene sequence: CDR1 LNHNV, CDR2 YYDKDF (reference sequence). CDR3 in DNA: TGTGCCACCAGCAGAGAATCCGGGAACACTGAAGCTTTCTTT. Translated: CATSRESGNTEAFF.

This clone was detected a few times. The V gene is TRBV5-1, the J gene TRBJ2-7; D is uncertain. The CDR3 covers 13 residues. With 5 bases removed from V and 7 bases from J, the gap between germline ends came to 16 bases. Germline lookup yields CDR1 SGHRS and CDR2 YFSETQ. CDR3 sequence: CASRVSLVSEQYF. The DNA for the CDR3 is TGCGCCAGCAGAGTATCACTGGTCTCAGAGCAGTACTTC.

V gene TRBV4-2 combines with J gene TRBJ2-7, with 12 bases aligning to TRBD2. CDR1 and CDR2 (germline): LGHNA, YNFKEQ. With 4 bases clipped from V and 0 bases from J, the junction kept 4 bases outside the gene matches. The CDR3 totals 16 residues. CDR3 sequence: CASSRRTSGTSYEQYF. CDR3 nucleotide sequence: TGTGCCAGCAGCCGCAGGACTAGCGGGACCTCCTACGAGCAGTACTTC.